What follows are 20 T cell receptor beta chains derived from one specimen sequenced in a study of cytomegalovirus exposure and HLA in healthy donors. The repertoire was sequenced with immunoSEQ multiplex PCR; TCRdb's copy has only in-frame clones and lacks some. The sample lists 110,000 or so clones, over 65% occurring once. Sequences were obtained from PBMCs. All receptors come from a woman in her twenties or thirties in good health and CMV-seronegative.

DNA for the CDR3: TGTGCCAGCAGACAGGGAGACGAGCAGTACTTC. Translation: CASRQGDEQYF. The chain has TRBV5-6 and TRBJ2-7, with TRBD1 as a possible D gene (6 bases). V was trimmed by 5 bases and J by 5 bases, leaving 8 bases between them. The germline CDR1 and CDR2 sequences are SGHDT and YYEEEE. CDR3 length equals 11 residues.

The CDR3 reads CSVLVGGETQYF. The CDR3 nucleotides are TGCAGCGTTCTGGTGGGCGGGGAGACCCAGTACTTC. The rearrangement uses TRBV29-1 and TRBJ2-5; the D gene is possibly TRBD2 (5 bases). Germline CDR1 SQVTM, CDR2 ANQGSEA. The CDR3 covers 12 residues. V gave up 5 bases and J gave up 5 bases, with 12 bases separating them.

J is TRBJ2-7 and V is TRBV5-4, with D possibly TRBD1 on 6 matching bases. V lost 4 bases to trimming and J lost 1 base, with 15 bases between them. This CDR3 contains 15 residues. CDR1 SGHNT and CDR2 YYREEE come from the germline V gene (reference sequence). The CDR3 protein is CASSRPAGVSYEQYF. In DNA form, the CDR3 reads TGTGCCAGCAGCCGACCCGCAGGGGTGTCCTACGAGCAGTACTTC. Using reference TRBV5-4 and TRBJ2-7 for the parts outside the CDR3, the full variable domain is ETGVTQSPTHLIKTRGQQVTLRCSSQSGHNTVSWYQQALGQGPQFIFQYYREEENGRGNFPPRFSGLQFPNYSSELNVNALELDDSALYLCASSRPAGVSYEQYFGPGTRLTVT.

This clone has more than one count but fewer than ten. V and J are TRBV10-3 and TRBJ2-1, with 9 bases aligning to TRBD2. The CDR3 length is 12 residues. Losses at the gene ends were 7 bases for V and 7 bases for J; bases not matched to a gene: 2. Germline CDR1 and CDR2: ENHRY and SYGVKD. CDR3: CAIKLAGNEQFF. The CDR3 nucleotides read TGTGCCATCAAGCTAGCGGGGAATGAGCAGTTCTTC.

V and J are TRBV18 and TRBJ1-2, with 9 bases fitting TRBD1. The germline gives CDR1 KGHSH, CDR2 LQKENI. The junction had 5 bases not matched to a gene; V was cut back by 0 bases and J by 6 bases. There are 15 residues in the CDR3. CDR3 coding DNA: TGTGCCAGCTCACCACCCACACAGGGGGCCCATGGCTACACCTTC. It specifies CASSPPTQGAHGYTF.

The table lists this clone with a count of one. J is TRBJ2-7 and V is TRBV10-3; 7 bases match TRBD2. The CDR3 runs to 14 residues. Germline CDR1 reads ENHRY; CDR2 reads SYGVKD. The V and J ends lost 7 bases and 0 bases, in that order; junction bases with no gene match: 6. The CDR3 sequence is CAIKGGGPSYEQYF. The CDR3 nucleotides read TGTGCCATCAAGGGCGGGGGACCCTCCTACGAGCAGTACTTC.

V and J are TRBV5-1 and TRBJ1-2; possibly TRBD1 for D (6 bases). The CDR3 runs 16 residues. CDR1 is SGHRS and CDR2 is YFSETQ in the germline V gene. Deletions cut 0 bases from V and 1 base from J, with 13 bases between. The CDR3 coding sequence is TGCGCCAGCAGCTTGGACAGGGCTGGGGATAACTATGGCTACACCTTC. Its protein is CASSLDRAGDNYGYTF. The entire variable domain, with the rest obtained from reference TRBV5-1 and TRBJ1-2, is as follows: KAGVTQTPRYLIKTRGQQVTLSCSPISGHRSVSWYQQTPGQGLQFLFEYFSETQRNKGNFPGRFSGRQFSNSRSEMNVSTLELGDSALYLCASSLDRAGDNYGYTFGSGTRLTVV.

This chain uses TRBV7-6 with TRBJ2-5, with 11 positions matching TRBD1. The V gene end was trimmed by 5 bases and the J gene end by 5 bases; junction bases not matched to a gene: 7. The CDR3 totals 15 residues. Germline V gene sequence: CDR1 SGHVS, CDR2 FNYEAQ. CDR3 DNA: TGTGCCAGCAGCGTGTGGACAGGGGGCCAGGAGACCCAGTACTTC. As protein: CASSVWTGGQETQYF.

The CDR3 DNA sequence: TGTGCCAGTAGTCCAAAGACAGGGGGCACTGGAAACACCATATATTTT. It is translated as CASSPKTGGTGNTIYF. This sequence joins TRBV19 and TRBJ1-3; 10 bases align to TRBD1. The CDR3 covers 16 residues. In germline, CDR1 is LNHDA, CDR2 SQIVND (reference sequence). After removal of 5 bases from V and 2 bases from J, the junction contained 6 bases not matched to a gene.

The chain joins TRBV11-3 to TRBJ2-7; D remains ambiguous. The CDR3 length is 12 residues. Germline-derived CDR1 and CDR2 are SGHNT and YENEEA. The V and J ends lost 5 bases and 5 bases respectively, with 10 bases between them. The CDR3 region has the DNA TGTGCCAGCAGCCCGCGTCTTGACGAGCAGTACTTC. Its translation: CASSPRLDEQYF.

This clone was observed a single time. This chain links TRBV30 with TRBJ2-2; possible D gene TRBD1, 6 bases. Trimming cost V 1 base and J 6 bases, with 15 bases left between them. This CDR3 is 15 amino acids long. The V gene's germline CDR1 is GTSNPN and CDR2 SVGIG (reference sequence). Written as DNA, the CDR3 is TGTGCCTGGAGTGCGCAGGGGCTTGGCTCCGGGGAGCTGTTTTTT. Protein product: CAWSAQGLGSGELFF.

V is TRBV18 and J is TRBJ1-1, with 9 bases matching TRBD1. CDR1 is KGHSH and CDR2 is LQKENI in the germline V gene. Trimming at V came to 1 base and at J to 4 bases, leaving 4 bases not matched to a gene. The CDR3 sequence is 15 residues long. Written as DNA, the CDR3 is TGTGCCAGCTCACCACAACAGGGGGCCCCCACTGAAGCTTTCTTT. Protein: CASSPQQGAPTEAFF.

The chain uses TRBV30 and TRBJ1-4, with D possibly TRBD1 on 5 matching bases. Trimming left V 2 bases short and J 4 bases short, with 11 bases between. This CDR3 region has 14 residues. Looked up from germline, CDR1 is GTSNPN and CDR2 is SVGIG (reference sequence). The CDR3: CAWSPTDFNEKLFF. The DNA for the CDR3 is TGTGCCTGGAGTCCGACAGACTTTAATGAAAAACTGTTTTTT.

The chain employs TRBV7-2 and TRBJ2-1, with D unresolved. Between the trimmed V and J ends, which lost 4 bases and 14 bases, there was a span of 18 bases. The CDR3 contains 13 residues. Per germline, CDR1 SGHTA and CDR2 FQGNSA. The CDR3 is CASSSHRPDREFF. The CDR3 DNA reads as TGTGCCAGCAGCTCCCATCGACCCGATCGGGAGTTCTTC.

This chain connects TRBV11-1 to TRBJ2-7, with 12 bases lining up with TRBD2. Trimming took 5 bases from V and 1 from J; bases not matched to a gene: 3. Germline-derived CDR1 and CDR2 are SGHAT and FQDESV (reference sequence). This CDR3 is built from 15 residues. The CDR3 reads CASSRTSGVSYEQYF. CDR3 coding DNA: TGTGCCAGCAGCCGGACTAGCGGGGTGTCCTACGAGCAGTACTTC.

The genes are TRBV10-3 and TRBJ2-3, with D perhaps TRBD2 (5 bases). This CDR3 spans 14 amino acids. Trimming left V 6 bases short and J 5 bases short, with 15 bases between. Germline V CDR1 and CDR2: ENHRY, SYGVKD. The CDR3 region is CAIRDSTGRDTQYF. DNA for the CDR3: TGTGCCATCAGGGACTCAACGGGAAGAGATACGCAGTATTTT.

The rearrangement joins TRBV11-3 to TRBJ2-2; D is undetermined. Germline V gene lookup returns CDR1 SGHNT and CDR2 YENEEA. V was trimmed by 5 bases and J by 1 base, leaving 8 bases between them. The CDR3 contains 14 residues. CDR3: CASSPNMNTGELFF. The CDR3 DNA is TGTGCCAGCAGCCCGAACATGAACACCGGGGAGCTGTTTTTT.

The V and J genes are TRBV27 and TRBJ1-1; 8 positions match TRBD1. Germline loops: CDR1 MNHEY, CDR2 SMNVEV (reference sequence). J gave up 4 bases and V 7 bases, and 14 bases lay outside the gene matches. The CDR3 is 16 amino acids. CDR3 nucleotide sequence: TGTGCCAGCACCGCCACAGGGGGAGGGTTGGGCACTGAAGCTTTCTTT. Residues: CASTATGGGLGTEAFF.

CDR3 residues: CASSNWPRVTNTEAFF. The CDR3 DNA reads TGTGCCAGCAGCAACTGGCCCCGGGTGACGAACACTGAAGCTTTCTTT. The V gene is TRBV21-1, the J gene TRBJ1-1. TRBV21-1 is a documented pseudogene. The CDR3 covers 16 residues.

The rearrangement uses TRBV30 and TRBJ2-1; TRBD1 matches at 7 bases. The CDR3 runs to 13 residues. V was pared by 2 bases and J by 6 bases, with 4 bases of the junction left unmatched. CDR1 and CDR2 (germline): GTSNPN, SVGIG (reference sequence). The CDR3 loop is CAWSRGQVNEQFF. The CDR3 DNA reads TGTGCCTGGAGTAGAGGACAGGTCAATGAGCAGTTCTTC. Variable domain in full (rest from reference TRBV30 and TRBJ2-1): SQTIHQWPATLVQPVGSPLSLECTVEGTSNPNLYWYRQAAGRGLQLLFYSVGIGQISSEVPQNLSASRPQDRQFILSSKKLLLSDSGFYLCAWSRGQVNEQFFGPGTRLTVL.